The rows below give T cell receptor beta chains drawn from one sample of a study of T cells in Graves' hyperthyroidism and ophthalmopathy. One entry per CDR3 protein, called by TCRdb with MiXCR from the multiplex PCR reads. The sample has about 210,000 distinct CDR3 sequences, under 20% seen once. The sample taken for sequencing was blood. Receptors originate from a man over 45 with Graves' hyperthyroidism. Both conserved end residues are part of each CDR3. The D gene is left open where the match is weak. A row's size may be missing; if present it is once, few, many or a size class.

v_call,clone_size,j_call,d_call,cdr3_nt,cdr3_aa
TRBV28,many,TRBJ1-3,.,TGTGCCAGCAAGTGGGAGCTTGCTGGAAACACCATATATTTT,CASKWELAGNTIYF
TRBV6-5,.,TRBJ2-1,.,TGTGCCAGCAGTTATTCGAGCGCCAGTTGGGTGGATGAGCAGTTCTTC,CASSYSSASWVDEQFF
TRBV12-3/TRBV12-4,.,TRBJ1-2,.,TGTGCCAGCAGTTTAGCAGACATGTCCCTTACCGGCTACACCTTC,CASSLADMSLTGYTF
TRBV29-1,once,TRBJ2-7,TRBD1,TGCAGCGTTGAGACTCAGGGGGCCTACGAGCAGTACTTC,CSVETQGAYEQYF
TRBV3-1,few,TRBJ1-5,.,TGTGCCAGCAGCCCCACTAAAGGGAGGGGTGGCAATCAGCCCCAGCATTTT,CASSPTKGRGGNQPQHF
TRBV28,.,TRBJ2-4,.,TGTGCCAGCAGCCGCGGCTTGGGTAGGGGGAAAAACATTCAGTACTTC,CASSRGLGRGKNIQYF
TRBV20-1,many,TRBJ2-1,TRBD2,TGCAGTGCTGGGGGGACTGGGACTAGCGGGGCCTATGAGCAGTTCTTC,CSAGGTGTSGAYEQFF
TRBV20-1,many,TRBJ2-2,TRBD2,TGCAGTGCTAGAGATCAACTAGCGGGAGGAGACACCGGGGAGCTGTTTTTT,CSARDQLAGGDTGELFF
TRBV28,few,TRBJ2-5,TRBD1,TGTGCCAGCCTATCACAGGGGGCCGTACAAGAGACCCAGTACTTC,CASLSQGAVQETQYF
TRBV20-1,.,TRBJ1-5,.,TGCAGTGCGAGGCCCGACAGTAATCAGCCCCAGCATTTT,CSARPDSNQPQHF
TRBV7-9,.,TRBJ2-3,.,TGTGCCAGCAGCCGGACTGGCACAGATACGCAGTATTTT,CASSRTGTDTQYF
TRBV20-1,many,TRBJ2-5,TRBD2,TGCAGTGCTTCTCCTAGCGGGAGCTACCAAGAGACCCAGTACTTC,CSASPSGSYQETQYF
TRBV24-1,many,TRBJ2-1,TRBD2,TGTGCCACCAGCTCAGGGCGGCTAGCGGGTGCTTTCGGGTACAATGAGCAGTTCTTC,CATSSGRLAGAFGYNEQFF
TRBV7-2,many,TRBJ1-2,.,TGTGCCAGCAGCTTAGGGCAGACCTATGGCTACACCTTC,CASSLGQTYGYTF
TRBV6-1,.,TRBJ2-3,TRBD2,TGTGCCACCGGGAGGGGCAGCACAGATACGCAGTATTTT,CATGRGSTDTQYF
TRBV29-1,many,TRBJ2-1,.,TGCAGCGTTGAGGACTGGAAAGACAATGAGCAGTTCTTC,CSVEDWKDNEQFF
TRBV7-8,few,TRBJ2-1,TRBD2,TGTGCCAGCAGCTTTTTCCGGACTAGCGGGAATGAGCAGTTCTTC,CASSFFRTSGNEQFF
TRBV24-1,few,TRBJ2-5,.,TGTGCCACCAGTGATGCCAACAGGGGACTCCAAGAGACCCAGTACTTC,CATSDANRGLQETQYF
TRBV5-6,few,TRBJ2-1,.,TGTGCCAGCAGCCACACAGGTAGATCCTACAATGAGCAGTTCTTC,CASSHTGRSYNEQFF
TRBV18,many,TRBJ2-7,TRBD2,TGTGCCAGCTCACCACCGTTGGGCGGGAGGTCCTACGAGCAGTACTTC,CASSPPLGGRSYEQYF
TRBV19,many,TRBJ1-1,TRBD1,TGTGCCAGTAACACAGGGGGCTGGAAAGCTTTCTTT,CASNTGGWKAFF
TRBV7-9,.,TRBJ2-7,TRBD2,TGTGCCAGCAGCTCTGGACTAGCGGGAGGGCCGAGAGAGCAGTACTTC,CASSSGLAGGPREQYF
TRBV20-1,.,TRBJ1-2,.,TGCAGTGCACTCCCCTCCCTGGACAGACTTAACTATGGCTACACCTTC,CSALPSLDRLNYGYTF
TRBV29-1,many,TRBJ2-7,.,TGCAGCGTTGCTCCAACGCGGGGAGTTGAGCAGTACTTC,CSVAPTRGVEQYF
TRBV6-1,many,TRBJ1-2,TRBD1,TGTGCCAGCAGTGAATCTTGGGACAGGGCGTCCCTGAGCGGCTACACCTTC,CASSESWDRASLSGYTF
TRBV10-3,.,TRBJ1-2,TRBD1,TGTGCCATCAGGGACCGGGACAGGGGGAACTATGGCTACACCTTC,CAIRDRDRGNYGYTF
TRBV29-1,.,TRBJ1-1,.,TGCAGCGTTGGGCTAGGGACTAGGACTGAAGCTTTCTTT,CSVGLGTRTEAFF
TRBV10-3,few,TRBJ2-1,TRBD2,TGTGCCACAGGGACTAGCGACGATGAGCAGTTCTTC,CATGTSDDEQFF
TRBV7-6,many,TRBJ2-1,TRBD2,TGTGCCAGCAGCTTAGCAGGACTAGCGGACAATGAGCAGTTCTTC,CASSLAGLADNEQFF
TRBV20-1,.,TRBJ2-5,.,TGCAGTGCTAGAGATCCCCTAGGAGGGACCCAGTACTTC,CSARDPLGGTQYF
TRBV4-1,.,TRBJ2-2,.,TGCGCCAGCAGCCTAACAACCCCGGGAAGCGGGACCGGGGAGCTGTTTTTT,CASSLTTPGSGTGELFF
TRBV6-1,many,TRBJ2-3,TRBD1,TGTGCCAGCAGTGACGACAGGGTCACAGATACGCAGTATTTT,CASSDDRVTDTQYF
TRBV29-1,.,TRBJ2-7,TRBD1,TGCAGCGCCGAACAGGGGGGTCTCACAATGAAGCAGTACTTC,CSAEQGGLTMKQYF
TRBV10-3,many,TRBJ2-7,TRBD1,TGTGCCATCAGTCAGGGGGATAAACTGTACGAGCAGTACTTC,CAISQGDKLYEQYF
TRBV6-1,many,TRBJ1-2,.,TGTGCCAGCAGTGAAATCAGATATGGCTACACCTTC,CASSEIRYGYTF
TRBV4-2,.,TRBJ2-3,.,TGTGCCAGCAGCCCCCACTCCTCCACAGATACGCAGTATTTT,CASSPHSSTDTQYF
TRBV7-2,few,TRBJ1-2,TRBD1,TGTGCCAGCAGCCCAACAGGGGGCGCGGGGTATGGCTACACCTTC,CASSPTGGAGYGYTF
TRBV27,.,TRBJ2-3,TRBD2,TGTCCCAGCAGTGGACTAGCGGGTCCTCCTTATACGCAGTATTTT,CPSSGLAGPPYTQYF
TRBV11-3,few,TRBJ1-2,.,TGTGCCAGCAGCCCCTCTCGTGGTGATGGCTACACCTTC,CASSPSRGDGYTF
TRBV12-3/TRBV12-4,few,TRBJ2-5,TRBD1,TGTGCCAGCAGTTCGGTAGGGACAGGGGTAGAGACCCAGTACTTC,CASSSVGTGVETQYF
TRBV4-2,few,TRBJ2-5,TRBD2,TGTGCCAGCAGCCAGCTACGGGGGGAATGGGGTCGGGAGACCCAGTACTTC,CASSQLRGEWGRETQYF
TRBV3-2,many,TRBJ2-7,.,TGTGCCGGCAGTCAGCCCTACGAGCAGTACTTC,CAGSQPYEQYF
TRBV5-1,many,TRBJ2-3,.,TGCGCCAGCAGCACGTTACTACTCAGCACAGATACGCAGTATTTT,CASSTLLLSTDTQYF
TRBV10-1,.,TRBJ2-3,.,TGCGCCAGCAGTGTGGGGGGAGCGGCAGATACGCAGTATTTT,CASSVGGAADTQYF
TRBV6-1,many,TRBJ1-1,.,TGTGCCAGCAGTTCCCACACAGCAGGGGAGGAAGCTTTCTTT,CASSSHTAGEEAFF
TRBV20-1,many,TRBJ2-3,.,TGCAGTGCTAGCGTGCGACGGCAACGACCTAGCACAGATACGCAGTATTTT,CSASVRRQRPSTDTQYF
TRBV7-2,many,TRBJ2-7,TRBD2,TGTGCCAGCAGCTTAGCGGGAGGGCCGTCCTACGAGCAGTACTTC,CASSLAGGPSYEQYF
TRBV4-1,.,TRBJ2-5,.,TGCGCCAGCAGTCTAGAGTCCCAAGAGACCCAGTACTTC,CASSLESQETQYF
TRBV7-8,many,TRBJ2-3,TRBD1,TGTGCCAGCAGCTTAGGAAGGACAGGATCTAGCACAGATACGCAGTATTTT,CASSLGRTGSSTDTQYF
TRBV7-2,few,TRBJ2-5,TRBD1,TGTGCCAGCAGCACAGCCCGGGACAGGGGCGTGGAGACCCAGTACTTC,CASSTARDRGVETQYF
TRBV19,.,TRBJ2-2,.,TGTGCCAGTAGTATCAGGACCACCGGGGAGCTGTTTTTT,CASSIRTTGELFF
TRBV10-3,.,TRBJ2-1,TRBD2,TGTGCCACCCGCAGGACGCGGGGGGCGTTGGATGAGCAGTTCTTC,CATRRTRGALDEQFF
TRBV20-1,few,TRBJ2-3,TRBD2,TGCAGTGCTAGTGGGACTAGCGGGAGCCCAGATACGCAGTATTTT,CSASGTSGSPDTQYF
TRBV5-1,few,TRBJ1-6,.,TGCGCCAGCAGCTTGGCCCTCCAAGACGCCTATAATTCACCCCTCCACTTT,CASSLALQDAYNSPLHF
TRBV2,many,TRBJ1-2,TRBD1,TGTGCCAGCAGTGAAGCCCGGGACAGGGGCTATGGCTACACCTTC,CASSEARDRGYGYTF